This entry describes one T cell receptor (beta chain). Its antigen is unidentified. TCRdb keeps only in-frame clones here, not all; method: immunoSEQ multiplex PCR. The repertoire consists of 25,000 to 35,000 clones, with roughly 70% occurring once and the leading ten covering about 16%. This sample was included in a study of PD-1 blockade in classical Hodgkin lymphoma. Study outcomes and limitations: The diversity seen at baseline in complete responders resembled that of newly diagnosed patients. According to reports, newly diagnosed patients had lower baseline TCR diversity than healthy donors, and relapsed/refractory patients had lower baseline TCR diversity still.

Every one of the patients relapsed after autologous stem cell transplantation (brentuximab vedotin exposure was variable). CDR1 and CDR2 from the germline V gene are MNHNS and SASEGT. The CDR3 is 17 residues long. The germline V and J ends were trimmed by 0 bases and 5 bases, with 17 bases remaining between them. The clonotype originates from a human donor with classical Hodgkin lymphoma. This chain uses TRBV6-1 with TRBJ1-5; possibly TRBD1 for D (6 bases). The source material was peripheral blood mononuclear cells (PBMCs), sampled before the second cycle of nivolumab. The CDR3 coding sequence is TGTGCCAGCAGTGAAGCGCTAGGAGGGGGTCGGGATCAGCCCCAGCATTTT. Translating gives CASSEALGGGRDQPQHF.